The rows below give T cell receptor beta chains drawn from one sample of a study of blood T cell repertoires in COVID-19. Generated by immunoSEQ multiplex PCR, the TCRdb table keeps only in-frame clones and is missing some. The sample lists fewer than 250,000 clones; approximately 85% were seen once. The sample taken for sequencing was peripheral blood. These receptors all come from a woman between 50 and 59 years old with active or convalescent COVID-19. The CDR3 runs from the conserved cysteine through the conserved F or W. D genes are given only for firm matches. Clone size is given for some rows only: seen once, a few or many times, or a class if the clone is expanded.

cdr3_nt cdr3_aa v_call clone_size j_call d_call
TGTGCCAGCAATACGGACAGGGGAAATCTCGGCTACACCTTC CASNTDRGNLGYTF TRBV6-5 - TRBJ1-2 TRBD1
TGTGCCAGTAGTCCCTCGGGACACCCCGGGAATTCCTACGAGCAGTACTTC CASSPSGHPGNSYEQYF TRBV19 - TRBJ2-7 -
TGTGCCAGCTCACCCCGGACAGAAACGAACACTGAAGCTTTCTTT CASSPRTETNTEAFF TRBV18 - TRBJ1-1 -
TGTGCCAGCAGCCTCAACTGGGGGGGTAGCGGGAGGCAAACTAGCACAGATACGCAGTATTTT CASSLNWGGSGRQTSTDTQYF TRBV3-1/TRBV3-2 - TRBJ2-3 TRBD2
TGCGCCAGCAGCTTGACTAGCGGAGTAGGAGATACGCAGTATTTT CASSLTSGVGDTQYF TRBV5-1 - TRBJ2-3 TRBD2
TGCGCCAGCAGCTTGGCCAGAGCGGGAGGTACAGATACGCAGTATTTT CASSLARAGGTDTQYF TRBV5-1 - TRBJ2-3 TRBD2
TGTGCCAGCAGCTTTGCAAAGGGGCAGGAAGCTTTCTTT CASSFAKGQEAFF TRBV11-2 - TRBJ1-1 -
TGTGCCAGCAGCAACAGGGGTGTTAATACTGAAGCTTTCTTT CASSNRGVNTEAFF TRBV3-1/TRBV3-2 few TRBJ1-1 TRBD1
TGTGCCAGTAGAACCGGTGGGGGACAGGGACGGAACGAGCAGTACTTC CASRTGGGQGRNEQYF TRBV19 - TRBJ2-7 TRBD1
TGTGCCTGGAGTGTACGAAGGGGTATGAACACTGAAGCTTTCTTT CAWSVRRGMNTEAFF TRBV30 few TRBJ1-1 -